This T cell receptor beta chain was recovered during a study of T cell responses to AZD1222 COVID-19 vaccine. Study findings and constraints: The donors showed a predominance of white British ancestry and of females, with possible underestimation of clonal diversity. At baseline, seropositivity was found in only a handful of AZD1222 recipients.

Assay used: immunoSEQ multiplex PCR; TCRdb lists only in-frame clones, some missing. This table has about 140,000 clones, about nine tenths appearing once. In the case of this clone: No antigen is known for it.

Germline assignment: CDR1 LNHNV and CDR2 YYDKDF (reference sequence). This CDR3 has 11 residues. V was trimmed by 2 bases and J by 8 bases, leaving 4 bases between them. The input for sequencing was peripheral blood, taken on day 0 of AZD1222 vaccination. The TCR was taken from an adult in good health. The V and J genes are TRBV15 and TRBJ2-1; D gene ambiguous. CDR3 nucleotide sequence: TGTGCCACCAGCAGAATGTATGAGCAGTTCTTC. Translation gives CATSRMYEQFF.